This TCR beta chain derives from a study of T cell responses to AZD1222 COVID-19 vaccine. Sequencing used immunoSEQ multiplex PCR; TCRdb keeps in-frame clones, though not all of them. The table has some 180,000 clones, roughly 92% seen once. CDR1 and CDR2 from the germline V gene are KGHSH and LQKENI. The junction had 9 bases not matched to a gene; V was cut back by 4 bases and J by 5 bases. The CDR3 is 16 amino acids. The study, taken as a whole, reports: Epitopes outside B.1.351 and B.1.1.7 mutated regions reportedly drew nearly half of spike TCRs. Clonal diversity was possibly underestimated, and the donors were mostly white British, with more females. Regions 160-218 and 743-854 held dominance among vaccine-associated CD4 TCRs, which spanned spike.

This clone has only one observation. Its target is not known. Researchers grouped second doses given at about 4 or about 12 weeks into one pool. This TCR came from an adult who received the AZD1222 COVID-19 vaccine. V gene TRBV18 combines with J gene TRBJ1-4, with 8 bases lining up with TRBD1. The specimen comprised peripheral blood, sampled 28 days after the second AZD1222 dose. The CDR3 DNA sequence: TGTGCCAGCTCACACGGCCGACAGGGGATAAATGAAAAACTGTTTTTT. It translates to CASSHGRQGINEKLFF.